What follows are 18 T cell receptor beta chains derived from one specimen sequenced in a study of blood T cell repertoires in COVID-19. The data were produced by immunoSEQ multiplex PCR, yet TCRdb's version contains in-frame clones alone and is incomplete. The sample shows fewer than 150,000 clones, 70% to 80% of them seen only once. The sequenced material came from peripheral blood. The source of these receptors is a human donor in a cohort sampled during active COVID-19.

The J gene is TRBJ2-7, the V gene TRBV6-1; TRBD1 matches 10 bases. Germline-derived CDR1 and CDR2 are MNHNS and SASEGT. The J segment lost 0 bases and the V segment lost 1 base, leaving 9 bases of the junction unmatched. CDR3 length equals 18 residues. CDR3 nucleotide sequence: TGTGCCAGCAGTGAAGATCCCGGGACAGGGGCGATCTCCTACGAGCAGTACTTC. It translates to CASSEDPGTGAISYEQYF.

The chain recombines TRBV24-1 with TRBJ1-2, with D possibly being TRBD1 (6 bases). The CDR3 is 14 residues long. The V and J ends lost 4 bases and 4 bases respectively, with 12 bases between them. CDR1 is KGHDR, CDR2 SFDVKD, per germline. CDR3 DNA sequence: TGTGCCACCAGTGAATCCGTAGGGGGCTATGGCTACACCTTC. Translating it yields CATSESVGGYGYTF.

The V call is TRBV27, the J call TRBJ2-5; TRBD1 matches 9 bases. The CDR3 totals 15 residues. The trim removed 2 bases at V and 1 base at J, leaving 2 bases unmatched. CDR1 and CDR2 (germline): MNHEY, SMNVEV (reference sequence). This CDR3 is CASSLRTGAQETQYF. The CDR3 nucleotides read TGTGCCAGCAGTTTACGGACAGGGGCCCAAGAGACCCAGTACTTC.

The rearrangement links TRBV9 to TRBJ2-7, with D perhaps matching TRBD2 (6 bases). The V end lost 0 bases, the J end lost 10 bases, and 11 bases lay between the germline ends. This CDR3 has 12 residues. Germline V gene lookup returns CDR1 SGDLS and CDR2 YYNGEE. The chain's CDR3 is CASSVEEGFQYF. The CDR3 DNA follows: TGTGCCAGCAGCGTAGAGGAGGGGTTCCAGTACTTC. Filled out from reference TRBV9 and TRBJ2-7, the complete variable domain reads DSGVTQTPKHLITATGQRVTLRCSPRSGDLSVYWYQQSLDQGLQFLIQYYNGEERAKGNILERFSAQQFPDLHSELNLSSLELGDSALYFCASSVEEGFQYFGPGTRLTVT.

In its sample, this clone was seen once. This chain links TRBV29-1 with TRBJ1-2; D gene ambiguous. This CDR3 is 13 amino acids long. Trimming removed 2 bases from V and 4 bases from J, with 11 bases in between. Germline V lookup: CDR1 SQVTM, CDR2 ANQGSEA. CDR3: CSVEKPGSYGYTF. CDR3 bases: TGCAGCGTTGAAAAACCGGGAAGCTATGGCTACACCTTC.

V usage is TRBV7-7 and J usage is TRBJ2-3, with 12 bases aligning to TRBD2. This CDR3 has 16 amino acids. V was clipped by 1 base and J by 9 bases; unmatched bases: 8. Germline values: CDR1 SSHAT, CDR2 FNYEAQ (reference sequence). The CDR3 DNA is TGTGCCAGCAGCTTAGTTCCTAGCGGGGGGGCCAGCACGCAGTATTTT. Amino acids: CASSLVPSGGASTQYF.

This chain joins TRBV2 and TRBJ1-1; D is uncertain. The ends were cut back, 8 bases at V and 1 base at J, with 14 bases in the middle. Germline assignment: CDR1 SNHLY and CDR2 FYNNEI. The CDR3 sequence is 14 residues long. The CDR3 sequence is CASYRGLANTEAFF. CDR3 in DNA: TGTGCCAGCTATCGGGGTCTTGCGAACACTGAAGCTTTCTTT. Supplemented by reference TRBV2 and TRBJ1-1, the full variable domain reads EPEVTQTPSHQVTQMGQEVILRCVPISNHLYFYWYRQILGQKVEFLVSFYNNEISEKSEIFDDQFSVERPDGSNFTLKIRSTKLEDSAMYFCASYRGLANTEAFFGQGTRLTVV.

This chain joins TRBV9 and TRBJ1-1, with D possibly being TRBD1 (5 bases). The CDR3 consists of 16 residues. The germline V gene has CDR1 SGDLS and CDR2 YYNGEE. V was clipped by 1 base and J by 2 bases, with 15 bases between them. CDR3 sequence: CASSVNVGQGNTEAFF. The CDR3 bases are TGTGCCAGCAGCGTAAATGTGGGGCAGGGAAACACTGAAGCTTTCTTT.

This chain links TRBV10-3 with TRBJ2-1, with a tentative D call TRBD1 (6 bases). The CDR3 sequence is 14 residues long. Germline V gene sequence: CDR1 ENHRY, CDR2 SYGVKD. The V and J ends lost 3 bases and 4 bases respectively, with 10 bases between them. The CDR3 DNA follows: TGTGCCATCAGTGAATTCCAGGGGTACAATGAGCAGTTCTTC. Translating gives CAISEFQGYNEQFF.

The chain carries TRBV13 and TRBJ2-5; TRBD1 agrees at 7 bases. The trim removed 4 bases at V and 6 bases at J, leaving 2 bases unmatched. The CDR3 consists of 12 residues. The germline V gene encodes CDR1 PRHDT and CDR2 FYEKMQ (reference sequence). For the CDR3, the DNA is TGTGCCAGCAGCTGGGACAGACAGACCCAGTACTTC. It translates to CASSWDRQTQYF.

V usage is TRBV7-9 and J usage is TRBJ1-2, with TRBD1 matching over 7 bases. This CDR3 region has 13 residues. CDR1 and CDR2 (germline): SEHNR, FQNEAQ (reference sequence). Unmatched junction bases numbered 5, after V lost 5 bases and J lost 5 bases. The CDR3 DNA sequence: TGTGCCAGCAGCCGGGACAGTAGGTATGGCTACACCTTC. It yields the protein CASSRDSRYGYTF. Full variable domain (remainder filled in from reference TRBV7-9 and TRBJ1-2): DTGVSQNPRHKITKRGQNVTFRCDPISEHNRLYWYRQTLGQGPEFLTYFQNEAQLEKSRLLSDRFSAERPKGSFSTLEIQRTEQGDSAMYLCASSRDSRYGYTFGSGTRLTVV.

CDR3 in DNA: TGTGCCAGCTCACAAACCGGGGGTATCTTGGCTGAAGCTTTCTTT. It encodes CASSQTGGILAEAFF. V is TRBV18 and J is TRBJ1-1, with D possibly matching TRBD1 (5 bases). Germline CDR1 reads KGHSH; CDR2 reads LQKENI. Between the trimmed V and J ends, which lost 4 bases and 6 bases, there was a span of 18 bases. The CDR3 runs 15 residues.

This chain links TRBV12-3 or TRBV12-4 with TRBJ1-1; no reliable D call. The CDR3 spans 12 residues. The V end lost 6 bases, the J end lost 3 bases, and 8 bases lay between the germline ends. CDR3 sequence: CASSPRYTEAFF. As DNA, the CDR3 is TGTGCCAGCAGCCCCCGTTACACTGAAGCTTTCTTT.

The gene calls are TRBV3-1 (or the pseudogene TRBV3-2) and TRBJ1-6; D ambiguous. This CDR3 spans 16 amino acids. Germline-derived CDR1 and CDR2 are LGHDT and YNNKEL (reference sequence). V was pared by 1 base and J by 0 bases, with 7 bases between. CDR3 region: CASSQGGLSYNSPLHF. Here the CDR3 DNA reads TGTGCCAGCAGCCAAGGCGGACTCTCCTATAATTCACCCCTCCACTTT.

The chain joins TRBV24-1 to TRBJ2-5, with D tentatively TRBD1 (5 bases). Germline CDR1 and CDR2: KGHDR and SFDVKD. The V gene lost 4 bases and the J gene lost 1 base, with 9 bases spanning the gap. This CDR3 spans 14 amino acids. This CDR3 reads CATSDRTTQETQYF. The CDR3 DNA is TGTGCCACCAGTGACCGGACAACCCAAGAGACCCAGTACTTC.

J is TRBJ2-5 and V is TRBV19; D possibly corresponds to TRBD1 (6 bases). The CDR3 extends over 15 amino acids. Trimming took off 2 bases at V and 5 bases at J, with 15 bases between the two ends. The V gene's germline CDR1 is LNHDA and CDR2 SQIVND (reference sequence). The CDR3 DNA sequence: TGTGCCAGTAGTATAAGTTGGGGGCAGGGCGAGACCCAGTACTTC. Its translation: CASSISWGQGETQYF. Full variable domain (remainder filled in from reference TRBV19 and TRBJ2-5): DGGITQSPKYLFRKEGQNVTLSCEQNLNHDAMYWYRQDPGQGLRLIYYSQIVNDFQKGDIAEGYSVSREKKESFPLTVTSAQKNPTAFYLCASSISWGQGETQYFGPGTRLLVL.

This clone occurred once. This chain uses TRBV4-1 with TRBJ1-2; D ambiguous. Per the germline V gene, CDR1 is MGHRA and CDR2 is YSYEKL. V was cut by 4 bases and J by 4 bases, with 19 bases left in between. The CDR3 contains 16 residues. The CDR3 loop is CASSPLGPGSSYGYTF. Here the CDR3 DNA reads TGCGCCAGCAGCCCGCTGGGCCCGGGATCGAGCTATGGCTACACCTTC.

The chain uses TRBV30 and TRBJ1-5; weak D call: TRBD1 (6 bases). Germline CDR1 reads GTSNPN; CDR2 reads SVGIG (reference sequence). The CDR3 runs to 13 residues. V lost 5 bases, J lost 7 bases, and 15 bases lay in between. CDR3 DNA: TGTGCCTGGGGGAACAGGGCGGACCAGCCCCAGCATTTT. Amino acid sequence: CAWGNRADQPQHF.